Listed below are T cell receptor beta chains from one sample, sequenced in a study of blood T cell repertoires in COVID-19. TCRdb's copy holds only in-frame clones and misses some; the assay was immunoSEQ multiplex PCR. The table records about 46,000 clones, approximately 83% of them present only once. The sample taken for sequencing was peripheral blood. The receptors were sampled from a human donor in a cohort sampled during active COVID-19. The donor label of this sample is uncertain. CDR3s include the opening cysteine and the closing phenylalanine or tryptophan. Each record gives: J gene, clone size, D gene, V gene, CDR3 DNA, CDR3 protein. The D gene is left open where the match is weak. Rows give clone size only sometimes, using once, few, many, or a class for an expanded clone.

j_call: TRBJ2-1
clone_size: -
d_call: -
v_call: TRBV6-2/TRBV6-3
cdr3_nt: TGTGCCACCAGCCGGAGTGACCCCGAGCAGTTCTTC
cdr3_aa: CATSRSDPEQFF

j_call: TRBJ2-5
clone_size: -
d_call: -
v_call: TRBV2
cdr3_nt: TGTGCCAGCACCGAGAGGACTCAAGAGACCCAGTACTTC
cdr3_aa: CASTERTQETQYF

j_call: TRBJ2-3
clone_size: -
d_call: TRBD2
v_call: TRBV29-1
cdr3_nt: TGCAGCGTGGCGGGGCTAGCGGGGGGAGGGAGCACAGATACGCAGTATTTT
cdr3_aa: CSVAGLAGGGSTDTQYF

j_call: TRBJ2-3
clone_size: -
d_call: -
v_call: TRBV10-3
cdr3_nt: TGTGCCATCAGTGTCACGGGAAGCACAGATACGCAGTATTTT
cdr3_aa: CAISVTGSTDTQYF

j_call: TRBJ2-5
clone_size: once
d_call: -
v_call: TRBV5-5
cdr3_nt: TGTGCCAGCAGCTTGACGCAAACCCCCGGGACCCAGTACTTC
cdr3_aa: CASSLTQTPGTQYF

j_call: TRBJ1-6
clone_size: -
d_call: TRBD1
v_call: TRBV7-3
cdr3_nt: TGTGCCAGCAGCTTAGGGACAGGGTATAATTCACCCCTCCACTTT
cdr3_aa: CASSLGTGYNSPLHF

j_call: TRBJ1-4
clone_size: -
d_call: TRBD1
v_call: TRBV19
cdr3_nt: TGTGCCAGTAATCCGGACAGGGGAGGCGAAAAACTGTTTTTT
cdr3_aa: CASNPDRGGEKLFF

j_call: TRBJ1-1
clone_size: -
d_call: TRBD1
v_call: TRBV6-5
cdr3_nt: TGTGCCAGCAGTATTCACGACAGGGGGTACACTGAAGCTTTCTTT
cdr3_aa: CASSIHDRGYTEAFF

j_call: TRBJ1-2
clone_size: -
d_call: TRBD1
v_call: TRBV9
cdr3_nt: TGTGCCAGCAGCGCCACAGGGGCGCTCTACTATGGCTACACCTTC
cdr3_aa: CASSATGALYYGYTF

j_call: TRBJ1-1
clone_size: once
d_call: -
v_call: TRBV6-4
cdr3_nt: TGTGCCAGCAGTGAAGCCAGGGGTACTGAAGCTTTCTTT
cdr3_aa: CASSEARGTEAFF

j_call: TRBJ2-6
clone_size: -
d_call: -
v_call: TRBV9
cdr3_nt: TGTGCCAGCAGCAAGCGAGGGGGTGCCGGGGCCAACGTCCTGACTTTC
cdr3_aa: CASSKRGGAGANVLTF